A selection of T cell receptor beta chains follows, all from one sample in a study of control samples from healthy donors and cancer patients. The protocol was immunoSEQ multiplex PCR, while the TCRdb copy is restricted to in-frame clones and leaves out a portion. The sample shows about 160,000 clones, roughly 94% of them seen only once. Material for sequencing was blood. Source of these receptors: a woman in her forties in good health. Each CDR3 is given with its conserved first and last residue. Fields, in order: J gene, V gene, clone size, D gene, CDR3 DNA, CDR3 protein. A D gene is named only where the DNA matches it firmly. Size is stated for part of the rows, as once, few or many counts, or as a class when the clone is expanded.

TRBJ1-2 | TRBV19 | NA | NA | TGTGCCAGTAGCAAAGGGCGAGGATTAGGGTACACCTTC | CASSKGRGLGYTF
TRBJ2-7 | TRBV4-3 | few | TRBD2 | TGCGCCAGCAGCCAAGTTGTGCTAGCGGAGTACGAGCAGTACTTC | CASSQVVLAEYEQYF
TRBJ1-1 | TRBV4-3 | NA | TRBD1 | TGCGCCAGCAGCCAAGATACAGGGGGAACAAGAGCTTTCTTT | CASSQDTGGTRAFF
TRBJ2-2 | TRBV9 | NA | TRBD1 | TGTGCCAGCAGCGTGGGCGAATGGGACAGGGGACTAAACACCGGGGAGCTGTTTTTT | CASSVGEWDRGLNTGELFF
TRBJ1-2 | TRBV28 | NA | NA | TGTGCCAGCGTGGGGCCTTATGGCTACACCTTC | CASVGPYGYTF
TRBJ1-2 | TRBV3-1/TRBV3-2 | NA | NA | TGTGCCAGCAGCCAAGATAGCGCAGGGTGGGGTGGCTACACCTTC | CASSQDSAGWGGYTF
TRBJ2-2 | TRBV7-9 | NA | NA | TGTGCCAGCAGCTTGACAGATCCGGCTGTCGGGGAGCTGTTTTTT | CASSLTDPAVGELFF
TRBJ1-1 | TRBV19 | NA | NA | TGTGCCAGTACAGGGTGGATGAACACTGAAGCTTTCTTT | CASTGWMNTEAFF
TRBJ1-2 | TRBV5-1 | NA | TRBD1 | TGCGCCAGCAGCCCCAGTTGGACAGGTCTCAACTATGGCTACACCTTC | CASSPSWTGLNYGYTF
TRBJ2-1 | TRBV5-6 | NA | TRBD2 | TGTGCCAGCAGCTGGGGAGGGAGAGCGGGAGCTTACAATGAGCAGTTCTTC | CASSWGGRAGAYNEQFF
TRBJ2-5 | TRBV7-2 | NA | TRBD1 | TGTGCCAGCAGCTTACCTACAGGGGGAAGAGAGACCCAGTACTTC | CASSLPTGGRETQYF
TRBJ1-5 | TRBV12-3/TRBV12-4 | few | TRBD1 | TGTGCCAGCAAGGGACAGGGGTTTCAGCCCCAGCATTTT | CASKGQGFQPQHF
TRBJ1-1 | TRBV6-1 | NA | NA | TGTGCCAGCAGTGAAGCGGGGTACACTGAAGCTTTCTTT | CASSEAGYTEAFF
TRBJ1-6 | TRBV19 | NA | NA | TGTGCCAGCACGACGACAGTCCTCGATTCACCCCTCCACTTT | CASTTTVLDSPLHF